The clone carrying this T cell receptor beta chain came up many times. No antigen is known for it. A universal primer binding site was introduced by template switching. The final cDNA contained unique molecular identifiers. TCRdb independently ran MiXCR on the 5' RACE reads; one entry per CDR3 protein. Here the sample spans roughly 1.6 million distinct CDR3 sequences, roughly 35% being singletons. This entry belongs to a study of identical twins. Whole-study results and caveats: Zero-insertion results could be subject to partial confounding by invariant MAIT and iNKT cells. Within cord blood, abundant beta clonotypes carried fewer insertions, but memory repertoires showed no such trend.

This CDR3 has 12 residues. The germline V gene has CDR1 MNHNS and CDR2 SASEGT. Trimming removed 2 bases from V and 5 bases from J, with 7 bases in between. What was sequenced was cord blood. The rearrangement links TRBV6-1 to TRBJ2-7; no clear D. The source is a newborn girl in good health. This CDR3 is CASSETRDEQYF. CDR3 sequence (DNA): TGTGCCAGCAGTGAAACTCGTGACGAGCAGTACTTC.